The clone carrying this T cell receptor beta chain was observed a single time. With V trimmed by 6 bases and J by 1 base, 11 bases remained unmatched. The CDR3 runs 16 residues. Germline assignment: CDR1 MNHEY and CDR2 SMNVEV (reference sequence). Assay: immunoSEQ multiplex PCR; the TCRdb copy retains only in-frame clones and omits some. The sample has 25,000 to 35,000 clones; 84% are singletons. This record comes from a study of OX40 agonist ivuxolimab in advanced cancers. The sequence was collected from an adult with an advanced solid tumor such as melanoma, head and neck, liver or kidney cancer. The starting material was CD4+ or CD8+ T cells sorted from blood, obtained in a trial of the OX40 agonist ivuxolimab. J is TRBJ2-5 and V is TRBV27, with TRBD1 matching over 7 bases. The CDR3 spells CASSQTGLGLQETQYF. The DNA of the CDR3 is TGTGCCAGCAGCCAGACAGGGCTCGGGCTCCAAGAGACCCAGTACTTC.